A single T cell receptor (beta chain) is shown here with its context. This clone has only one observation. Its binding antigen is unknown. No quality values exist for individual bases; no much larger clone is one base distant. The sample is drawn from a study of shared clonotypes between healthy human individuals (dated by TCRdb to 2020 to 2022). Broadly, across the study: The cohort comprised a couple of women and a few men aged 18 to 49 years. Libraries were prepared and TCR repertoires were sequenced by different laboratories using diverse techniques, in order to increase sequencing depth and limit assay-specific biases. The study deeply sequenced blood TCR repertoires of five healthy adults to estimate repertoire size and the extent of clonotype sharing between individuals. Each donor's leukapheresis produced roughly between roughly 0.85 and 10 billion PBMCs. The paper as a whole reports these results and caveats: Sampling was restricted to blood, and TCR repertoires in tissues likely differ from the TCR repertoires found in blood. Because the study included only a small number of donors, the genetic and exposure-history diversity represented was limited. Based on pairwise subsampling, the degree of clonotype sharing among donors was expected to be affected by sequencing depth.

Donors were healthy HIV-negative adults with no recently reported acute infections or vaccinations. Only Caucasian adults living in Nashville, Tennessee, USA were represented among the donors. For unsorted samples, roughly 86 million PBMCs were counted and genomic DNA was extracted with the QIAamp DNA Blood Mini kit. Blood was obtained by leukapheresis, after which PBMCs were separated by Ficoll-Histopaque density gradient centrifugation and cryopreserved in liquid nitrogen vapor phase. The germline V gene supplies CDR1 SNHLY and CDR2 FYNNEI. The CDR3 contains 17 residues, cysteine and phenylalanine counted. The only DNA kept is the CDR3, 51 bases in frame from the first base. V has 5 bases trimmed and J has 8 bases trimmed; junction bases matching no gene number 13. Using the deep immunoSEQ assay, TCR CDR3 regions were amplified from genomic DNA by multiplex PCR. Genomic DNA extracted from each cell subset was distributed evenly over all wells of several immunoSEQ 96-well plates, and each plate served as one replicate. For unsorted PBMC, 300 to 350 ng genomic DNA, equal to 30,000 or so T cell genomes, was loaded into each replicate PCR. Unsorted PBMC genomic DNA was sequenced across ten immunoSEQ deep assay plates. The purified libraries were quantified using a Qubit 3.0 fluorometer, sized with a Bioanalyzer 2100, and then quantified again using the KAPA Library Quantification kit. Each immunoSEQ 96-well plate was sequenced on its own single-read 150-cycle Illumina NextSeq 550 flow cell. Regarding the original processing steps: Because the immunoSEQ output held only junctional sequences and lacked quality scores, the filtering could not match the filtering applied to full-length reads. Sequences were annotated with PyIR, a Python wrapper for IgBLAST v1.9, and V/J genes and CDR3 were assigned using IMGT germline references. Reads with weak V/J assignments (E-value above 1e-6), missing CDR3, stop codons, out-of-frame junctions, or ambiguous translated residues were removed. A V3J clonotype was defined by an identical inferred V gene, J gene, and CDR3 amino acid sequence. To compute the percentage overlap between repertoires, the number of shared unique clonotypes was divided by the size of the smaller repertoire. Repertoire richness was assessed with RTK rarefaction, the Chao1 estimator, and Recon v2.1 estimates of unobserved clonotypes. The source is immuneACCESS, and TCRdb retained only in-frame sequences with V and J called. Part of the clones is not carried over; for the studies checked, unresolved V genes explain less than half of this, and the remainder is unexplained. V and J calls and clone size are as listed in that table; D and trimming were resolved from the DNA. Across this sample there are approximately 500,000 clones, with over 75% seen only once. The ten largest clonotypes hold around 13% of the sample.

This receptor was taken from a woman aged 40 to 50 in good health. Some clones in this sample may be carry-over from other donors' samples. Source material: PBMCs. The chain links TRBV2 with TRBJ2-1; the central 12 bases match TRBD1. The DNA sequence reads TGTGCCAGCAGTCCCCACCCGGGACAGGGGGCTTCGGATGAGCAGTTCTTC. This codes for CASSPHPGQGASDEQFF. The full variable domain, completed from the reference TRBV2 and TRBJ2-1 proteins outside the CDR3, reads EPEVTQTPSHQVTQMGQEVILRCVPISNHLYFYWYRQILGQKVEFLVSFYNNEISEKSEIFDDQFSVERPDGSNFTLKIRSTKLEDSAMYFCASSPHPGQGASDEQFFGPGTRLTVL.